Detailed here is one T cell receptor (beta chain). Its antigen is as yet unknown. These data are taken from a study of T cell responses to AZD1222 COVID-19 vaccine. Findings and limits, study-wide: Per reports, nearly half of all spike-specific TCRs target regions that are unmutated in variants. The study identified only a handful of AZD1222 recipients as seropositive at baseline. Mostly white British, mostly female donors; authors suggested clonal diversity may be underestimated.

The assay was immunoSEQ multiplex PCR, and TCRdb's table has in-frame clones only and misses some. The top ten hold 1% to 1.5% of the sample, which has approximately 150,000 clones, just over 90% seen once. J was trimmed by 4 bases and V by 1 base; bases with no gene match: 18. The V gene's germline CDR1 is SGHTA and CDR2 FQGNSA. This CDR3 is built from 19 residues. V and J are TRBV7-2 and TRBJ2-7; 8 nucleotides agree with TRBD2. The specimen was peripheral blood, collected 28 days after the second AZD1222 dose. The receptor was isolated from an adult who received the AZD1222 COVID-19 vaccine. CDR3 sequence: CASSLGRARGGGGSYEQYF. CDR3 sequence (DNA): TGTGCCAGCAGCTTAGGACGCGCACGGGGCGGCGGGGGGTCTTACGAGCAGTACTTC.